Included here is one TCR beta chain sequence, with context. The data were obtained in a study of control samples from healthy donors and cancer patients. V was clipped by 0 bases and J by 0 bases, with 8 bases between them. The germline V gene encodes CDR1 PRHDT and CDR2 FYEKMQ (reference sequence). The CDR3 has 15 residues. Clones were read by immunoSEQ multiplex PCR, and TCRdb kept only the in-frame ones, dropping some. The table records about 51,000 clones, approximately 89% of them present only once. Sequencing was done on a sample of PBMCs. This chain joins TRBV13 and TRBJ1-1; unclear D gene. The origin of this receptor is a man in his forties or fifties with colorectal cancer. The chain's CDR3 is CASSLGLRMNTEAFF. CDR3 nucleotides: TGTGCCAGCAGCTTAGGCCTTAGGATGAACACTGAAGCTTTCTTT. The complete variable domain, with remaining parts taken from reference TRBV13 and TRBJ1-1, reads AAGVIQSPRHLIKEKRETATLKCYPIPRHDTVYWYQQGPGQDPQFLISFYEKMQSDKGSIPDRFSAQQFSDYHSELNMSSLELGDSALYFCASSLGLRMNTEAFFGQGTRLTVV.